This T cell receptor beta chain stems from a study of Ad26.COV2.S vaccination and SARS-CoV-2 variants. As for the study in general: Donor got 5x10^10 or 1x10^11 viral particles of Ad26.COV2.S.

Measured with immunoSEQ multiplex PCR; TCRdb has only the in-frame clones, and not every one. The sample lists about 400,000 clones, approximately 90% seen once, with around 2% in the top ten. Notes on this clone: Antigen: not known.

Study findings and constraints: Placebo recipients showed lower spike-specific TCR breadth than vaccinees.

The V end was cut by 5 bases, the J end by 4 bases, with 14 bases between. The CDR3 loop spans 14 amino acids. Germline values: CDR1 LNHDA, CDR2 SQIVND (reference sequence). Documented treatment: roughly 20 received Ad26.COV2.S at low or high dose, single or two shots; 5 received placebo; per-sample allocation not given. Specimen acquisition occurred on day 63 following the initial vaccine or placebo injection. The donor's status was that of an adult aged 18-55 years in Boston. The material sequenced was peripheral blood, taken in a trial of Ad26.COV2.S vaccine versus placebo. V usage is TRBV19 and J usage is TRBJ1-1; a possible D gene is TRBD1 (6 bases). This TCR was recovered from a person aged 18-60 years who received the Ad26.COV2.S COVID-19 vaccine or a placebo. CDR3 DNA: TGTGCCAGTAGTCGGGGGGGGCGCAGCACTGAAGCTTTCTTT. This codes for CASSRGGRSTEAFF. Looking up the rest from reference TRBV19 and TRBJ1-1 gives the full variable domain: DGGITQSPKYLFRKEGQNVTLSCEQNLNHDAMYWYRQDPGQGLRLIYYSQIVNDFQKGDIAEGYSVSREKKESFPLTVTSAQKNPTAFYLCASSRGGRSTEAFFGQGTRLTVV.